Listed below are T cell receptor beta chains from one sample, sequenced in a study of blood T cell repertoires in COVID-19. TCRdb's table, derived via immunoSEQ multiplex PCR, lists solely in-frame clones and lacks some. The data show roughly 280,000 clones, approximately 86% seen once. The sample comprised peripheral blood. The origin of the receptors is a man aged 25-45 years with active or convalescent COVID-19. Each CDR3 is given with its conserved first and last residue. The order of the fields is clone size, D gene, J gene, V gene, CDR3 DNA, CDR3 protein. The D gene is left open where the match is weak. A row's size may be missing; if present it is once, few, many or a size class.

>-|TRBD1|TRBJ2-2|TRBV9
TGTGCCAGCAGCGACGAACAGGGGGTTTCTTCTTTCGGGGAGCTGTTTTTT
CASSDEQGVSSFGELFF
>few|-|TRBJ1-1|TRBV19
TGTGCCAGTAGTATCCGGAACACTGAAGCTTTCTTT
CASSIRNTEAFF
>once|-|TRBJ2-5|TRBV6-5
TGTGCCACCTCCCGGACACAAGAGACCCAGTACTTC
CATSRTQETQYF
>few|-|TRBJ2-5|TRBV3-1/TRBV3-2
TGTGCCAGCAGCCAGGTGATGTTTTTAGAGGGTCAAGAGACCCAGTACTTC
CASSQVMFLEGQETQYF
>-|-|TRBJ2-1|TRBV7-3
TGTGCCAGCAGCGCATTCGGGACTCCCCGGCAGCAGTTCTTC
CASSAFGTPRQQFF
>-|-|TRBJ1-1|TRBV6-2/TRBV6-3
TGTGCCAGCAGTTACGCCTTTCCAGTTTCCAACACTGAAGCTTTCTTT
CASSYAFPVSNTEAFF
>-|TRBD1|TRBJ1-6|TRBV19
TGTGCCAGTAGTCCCGACAGGGGTTCAAGGAATTCACCCCTCCACTTT
CASSPDRGSRNSPLHF
>once|-|TRBJ1-1|TRBV30
TGTGCCTGGAGTGAGGGCAGGGGTATGAACACTGAAGCTTTCTTT
CAWSEGRGMNTEAFF
>-|TRBD2|TRBJ2-1|TRBV5-1
TGCGCCAGCAGCATAGGGACTAGCGGGGGTCAGTACAATGAGCAGTTCTTC
CASSIGTSGGQYNEQFF
>-|TRBD2|TRBJ2-5|TRBV6-1
TGTGCCAGCAGTGAACTAGCGGAAGAGACCCAGTACTTC
CASSELAEETQYF
>-|TRBD2|TRBJ2-7|TRBV6-5
TGTGCCAGCAGTTACGTCCCTAGCGGGGGCTACGAGCAGTACTTC
CASSYVPSGGYEQYF
>-|TRBD1|TRBJ2-1|TRBV12-5
TGTGCTAGTGCCTTGCACGGGACAGGGGATGTTGAGCAGTTCTTC
CASALHGTGDVEQFF
>-|-|TRBJ1-3|TRBV18
TGTGCCAGCTCCCCCCGGTCCCTTGAGCCCGGAAACACCATATATTTT
CASSPRSLEPGNTIYF
>-|-|TRBJ1-5|TRBV19
TGTGCCAGTAGTTTGGCGGACAATCAGCCCCAGCATTTT
CASSLADNQPQHF
>-|-|TRBJ1-3|TRBV16
TGTGCCAGCAGCCGAATCCCATCCCGGAGCTCTGGAAACACCATATATTTT
CASSRIPSRSSGNTIYF
>-|-|TRBJ2-7|TRBV4-1
TGCGCCAGCAGCCAGTGGGACTCCCCGAGCTCCTACGAGCAGTACTTC
CASSQWDSPSSYEQYF
>-|-|TRBJ2-3|TRBV28
TGTGCCAGCAGCTACCCGGGGGGCCCGGGCACAGATACGCAGTATTTT
CASSYPGGPGTDTQYF
>-|-|TRBJ1-5|TRBV21-1
TGTGCCAGCAGCAAAGTTGGGGACACCGAGGGTTATAGCAATCAGCCCCAGCATTTT
CASSKVGDTEGYSNQPQHF
>many|-|TRBJ1-1|TRBV4-3
TGCGCCAGCAGCCAAGATCGAGGAGCAATGAACACTGAAGCTTTCTTT
CASSQDRGAMNTEAFF
>-|TRBD1|TRBJ2-7|TRBV29-1
TGCAGCGTCCGACAGGGGGCATACGAGCAGTACTTC
CSVRQGAYEQYF
>few|-|TRBJ2-7|TRBV24-1
TGTGCCCCCCGAGTCTATATTGCCCTGCGAACTGCCGAGCAGTACTTC
CAPRVYIALRTAEQYF
>-|TRBD1|TRBJ1-2|TRBV19
TGTGCCAGTAGCTACGGACAGGGTAACTATGGCTACACCTTC
CASSYGQGNYGYTF
>few|-|TRBJ2-5|TRBV29-1
TGCAGCGTTGAGAAGGGGTATGGGACCCAGTACTTC
CSVEKGYGTQYF
>-|-|TRBJ1-1|TRBV12-3/TRBV12-4
TGTGCCAGCAGTTTTGGAGCTAACACTGAAGCTTTCTTT
CASSFGANTEAFF
>-|-|TRBJ1-1|TRBV19
TGTGCCAGTAGTATAGGGGAGGGGGCTGAAGCTTTCTTT
CASSIGEGAEAFF
>-|TRBD1|TRBJ2-3|TRBV18
TGTGCCAGCTCACCATCTTCAATTGGACAGGCTACGCAGTATTTT
CASSPSSIGQATQYF
>once|-|TRBJ1-3|TRBV6-1
TGTGCCAGCAGTGAAGGCCAGGCTATATCTGGAAACACCATATATTTT
CASSEGQAISGNTIYF
>few|TRBD1|TRBJ2-3|TRBV9
TGTGCCAGCAGCGTACCTTCCGGGACAGGGATCGCAGATACGCAGTATTTT
CASSVPSGTGIADTQYF
>-|-|TRBJ1-1|TRBV19
TGTGCCGGGAGGGAGTCCCAGAACACTGAAGCTTTCTTT
CAGRESQNTEAFF
>-|TRBD2|TRBJ2-2|TRBV3-1/TRBV3-2
TGTGCCAGCAGCCTGAGGACTAGCGGGGGGGCCAACACCGGGGAGCTGTTTTTT
CASSLRTSGGANTGELFF
>few|-|TRBJ1-5|TRBV10-1
TGCGCCAGCAGTGAGGGCCGGGGAGGCGGTAAAAATCAGCCCCAGCATTTT
CASSEGRGGGKNQPQHF
>-|-|TRBJ1-3|TRBV7-6
TGTGCCAGCAGCCGCTTCTATGCGGGGACCTACTCTGGAAACACCATATATTTT
CASSRFYAGTYSGNTIYF
>-|TRBD2|TRBJ2-5|TRBV6-2/TRBV6-3
TGTGCCAGCAGTACCCCGGGACTAGCGGGGGGGAAAGAGACCCAGTACTTC
CASSTPGLAGGKETQYF
>-|TRBD1|TRBJ1-4|TRBV6-5
TGTGCCAGCAGCCGCGACAGGGGAGCAAATGAAAAACTGTTTTTT
CASSRDRGANEKLFF
>-|TRBD1|TRBJ1-2|TRBV2
TGTGCCAGCAGTGAGAGGGGGCGGATTAATGGCTACACCTTC
CASSERGRINGYTF
>-|-|TRBJ2-1|TRBV19
TGTGCCAGTAGTATCCCTGCTAGTGCAGTAGAGCAGTTCTTC
CASSIPASAVEQFF
>-|-|TRBJ1-4|TRBV18
TGTGCCAGCTCACCCCGGGGGGACCTCGAGGCAACTAATGAAAAACTGTTTTTT
CASSPRGDLEATNEKLFF
>-|-|TRBJ2-7|TRBV6-5
TGTGCCAGCAGTCAACGCCCAGCCTACGAGCAGTACTTC
CASSQRPAYEQYF
>-|TRBD1|TRBJ1-4|TRBV15
TGTGCCACCAGTCGGGACAGGGAAGAAAAACTGTTTTTT
CATSRDREEKLFF
>-|-|TRBJ1-2|TRBV9
TGTGCCAGCAGCGCCTCGGGTGGCTACACCTTC
CASSASGGYTF
>-|TRBD1|TRBJ1-5|TRBV27
TGTGCCAGCAGGCAAGACAGGGGTGGGAATCAGCCCCAGCATTTT
CASRQDRGGNQPQHF
>-|TRBD1|TRBJ1-2|TRBV9
TGTGCCAGCAGCGTAGCGGGACAGGGGGCGCCGGACTATGGCTACACCTTC
CASSVAGQGAPDYGYTF
>-|TRBD2|TRBJ2-1|TRBV2
TGTGCCAGCAGGGCCCCGGGACTAGCGGGGGTGGGGGAGCAGTTCTTC
CASRAPGLAGVGEQFF
>-|-|TRBJ2-3|TRBV24-1
TGTGCCACCAGTGACCCAGCCGGGGGTGGCACAGATACGCAGTATTTT
CATSDPAGGGTDTQYF
>-|-|TRBJ1-4|TRBV7-8
TGTGCCAGCGCAGGCTCAACTAATGAAAAACTGTTTTTT
CASAGSTNEKLFF
>-|TRBD2|TRBJ2-3|TRBV24-1
TGTGCCACCAGTGCTAGCGGAGATACAGATACGCAGTATTTT
CATSASGDTDTQYF
>few|TRBD1|TRBJ1-2|TRBV11-1
TGTGCCAGCTCCGGGACAGGGGGCTGGGGCTACACCTTC
CASSGTGGWGYTF
>-|TRBD1|TRBJ1-5|TRBV12-3/TRBV12-4
TGTGCCAGCAGCTGGACAGGGGAGCCCCAGCATTTT
CASSWTGEPQHF
>-|-|TRBJ2-5|TRBV7-6
TGTGCCAGCAGCTTAATGGCTTCGGAGACCCAGTACTTC
CASSLMASETQYF
>-|-|TRBJ1-2|TRBV9
TGTGCCAGCAGCGCGGAAGACCGTGACAACCCCTTCAACTATGGCTACACCTTC
CASSAEDRDNPFNYGYTF
>-|-|TRBJ1-3|TRBV4-1
TGCGCCAGCAGCCAGCCAGGGAAAGAAAACACCATATATTTT
CASSQPGKENTIYF
>-|-|TRBJ2-3|TRBV5-5
TGTGCCAGCACCTTGCTGCCAGGCTCGGTACTGACAGATACGCAGTATTTT
CASTLLPGSVLTDTQYF
>-|-|TRBJ2-3|TRBV7-8
TGTGCCAGCAGCTTAGTCTCGGCAGGGTGGGGCACAGATACGCAGTATTTT
CASSLVSAGWGTDTQYF
>-|TRBD2|TRBJ2-5|TRBV5-6
TGTGCCAGCAGCTTCTACCGGGGTAGCGGGGGGACCCAGTACTTC
CASSFYRGSGGTQYF
>-|-|TRBJ1-2|TRBV7-8
TGTGCCAGCAGCGCCACAGTTAACTATGGCTACACCTTC
CASSATVNYGYTF
>-|TRBD1|TRBJ1-5|TRBV30
TGTGCCTGGAGGGACAGGAGCAATCAGCCCCAGCATTTT
CAWRDRSNQPQHF
>-|TRBD1|TRBJ2-1|TRBV6-5
TGTGCCAGCAGGACGGGACAGGGAGGGAATGAGCAGTTCTTC
CASRTGQGGNEQFF
>-|-|TRBJ1-1|TRBV29-1
TGCAGCGTCGCGGGGGGGTCGGGTACTGAAGCTTTCTTT
CSVAGGSGTEAFF
>few|-|TRBJ1-1|TRBV19
TGTGCCAGTAGTATGCAGGGTCTGGGTGGTGAAGCTTTCTTT
CASSMQGLGGEAFF
>-|-|TRBJ2-7|TRBV7-9
TGTGCCACCATGGCCAGGGTGGGCTACGAGCAGTACTTC
CATMARVGYEQYF